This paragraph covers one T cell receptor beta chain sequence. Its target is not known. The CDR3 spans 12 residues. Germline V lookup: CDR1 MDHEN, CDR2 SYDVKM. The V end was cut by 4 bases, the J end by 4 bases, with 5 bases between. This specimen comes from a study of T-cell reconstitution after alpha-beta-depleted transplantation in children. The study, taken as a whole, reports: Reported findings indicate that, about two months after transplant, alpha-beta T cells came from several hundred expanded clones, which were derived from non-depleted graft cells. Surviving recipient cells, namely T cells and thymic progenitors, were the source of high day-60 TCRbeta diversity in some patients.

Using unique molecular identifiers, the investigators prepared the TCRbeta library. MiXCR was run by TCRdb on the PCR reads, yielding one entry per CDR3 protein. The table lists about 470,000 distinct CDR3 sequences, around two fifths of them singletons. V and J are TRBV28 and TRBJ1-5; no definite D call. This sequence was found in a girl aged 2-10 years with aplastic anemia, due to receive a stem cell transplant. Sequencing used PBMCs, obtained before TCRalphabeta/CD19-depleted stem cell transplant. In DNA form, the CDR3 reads TGTGCCAGCAGTTCCCTTAATCAGCCCCAGCATTTT. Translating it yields CASSSLNQPQHF.